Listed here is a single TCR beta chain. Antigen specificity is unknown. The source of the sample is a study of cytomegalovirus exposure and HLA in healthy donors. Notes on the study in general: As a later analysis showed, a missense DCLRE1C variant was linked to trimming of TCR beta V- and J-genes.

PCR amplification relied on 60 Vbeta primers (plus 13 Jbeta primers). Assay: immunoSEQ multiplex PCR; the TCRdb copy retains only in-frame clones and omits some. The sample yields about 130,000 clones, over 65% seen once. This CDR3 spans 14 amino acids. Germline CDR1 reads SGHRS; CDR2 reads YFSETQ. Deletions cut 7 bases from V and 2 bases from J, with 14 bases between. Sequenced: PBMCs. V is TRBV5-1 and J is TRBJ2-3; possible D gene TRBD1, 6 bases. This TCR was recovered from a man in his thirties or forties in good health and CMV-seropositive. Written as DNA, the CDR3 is TGCGCCAGCGACAGGAACCTAGCCACAGATACGCAGTATTTT. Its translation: CASDRNLATDTQYF.